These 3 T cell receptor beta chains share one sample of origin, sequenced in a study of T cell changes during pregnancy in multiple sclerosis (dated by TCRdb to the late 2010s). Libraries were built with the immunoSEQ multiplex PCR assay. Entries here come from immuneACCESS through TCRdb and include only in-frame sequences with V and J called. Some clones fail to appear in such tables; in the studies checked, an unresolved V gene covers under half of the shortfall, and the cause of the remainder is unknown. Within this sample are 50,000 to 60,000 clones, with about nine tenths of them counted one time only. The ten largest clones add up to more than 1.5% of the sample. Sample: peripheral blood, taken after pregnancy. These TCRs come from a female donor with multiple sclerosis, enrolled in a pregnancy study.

The CDR3 here is CASSSTGELGYTF. Here the CDR3 DNA reads TGTGCCAGCAGTTCTACAGGGGAGCTAGGCTACACCTTC. The chain is built from TRBV27 and TRBJ1-2; TRBD1 matches 7 bases. Losses at the gene ends were 4 bases for V and 8 bases for J; bases not matched to a gene: 7. Germline lookup yields CDR1 MNHEY and CDR2 SMNVEV (reference sequence). This CDR3 region has 13 residues.

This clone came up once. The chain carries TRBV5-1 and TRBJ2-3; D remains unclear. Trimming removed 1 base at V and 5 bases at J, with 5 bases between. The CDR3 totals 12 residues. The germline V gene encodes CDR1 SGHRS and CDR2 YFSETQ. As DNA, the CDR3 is TGCGCCAGCAGCTTGAATCAAGATACGCAGTATTTT. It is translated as CASSLNQDTQYF. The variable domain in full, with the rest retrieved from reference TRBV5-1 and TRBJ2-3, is KAGVTQTPRYLIKTRGQQVTLSCSPISGHRSVSWYQQTPGQGLQFLFEYFSETQRNKGNFPGRFSGRQFSNSRSEMNVSTLELGDSALYLCASSLNQDTQYFGPGTRLTVL.

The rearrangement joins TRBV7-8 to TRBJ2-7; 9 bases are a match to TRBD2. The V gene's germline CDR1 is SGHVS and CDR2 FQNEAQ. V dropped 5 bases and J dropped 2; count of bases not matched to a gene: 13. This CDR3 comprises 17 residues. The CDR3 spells CASSEGKIAGDAYEQYF. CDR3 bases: TGTGCCAGCAGCGAAGGAAAAATAGCGGGGGATGCCTACGAGCAGTACTTC.